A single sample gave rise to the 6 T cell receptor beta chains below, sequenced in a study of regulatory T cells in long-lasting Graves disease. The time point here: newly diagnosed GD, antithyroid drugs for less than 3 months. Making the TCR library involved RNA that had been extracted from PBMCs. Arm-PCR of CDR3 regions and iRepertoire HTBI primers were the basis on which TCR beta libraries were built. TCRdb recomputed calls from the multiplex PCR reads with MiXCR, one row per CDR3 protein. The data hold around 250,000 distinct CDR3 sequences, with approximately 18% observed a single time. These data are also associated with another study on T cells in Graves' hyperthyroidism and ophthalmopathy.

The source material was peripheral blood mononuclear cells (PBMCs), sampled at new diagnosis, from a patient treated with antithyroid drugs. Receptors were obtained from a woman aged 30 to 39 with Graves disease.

The CDR3 region has the DNA TGTGCCAGCAGTGAAACGGGGAGTTATAATTCACCCCTCCACTTT. Translated: CASSETGSYNSPLHF. This chain connects TRBV6-1 to TRBJ1-6, with D unresolved. There are 15 residues in the CDR3. V was clipped by 2 bases and J by 4 bases, with 9 bases between them. Germline CDR1 reads MNHNS; CDR2 reads SASEGT.

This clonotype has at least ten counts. CDR3 sequence reads: CASSASSSGGYNEQFF. The CDR3 coding sequence is TGTGCCAGCTCAGCCAGCTCTAGCGGGGGGTACAATGAGCAGTTCTTC. The chain joins TRBV18 to TRBJ2-1, with TRBD2 matching over 11 bases. CDR3 size: 16 residues. CDR1 and CDR2 (germline): KGHSH, LQKENI. The J segment lost 4 bases and the V segment lost 5 bases, leaving 7 bases of the junction unmatched.

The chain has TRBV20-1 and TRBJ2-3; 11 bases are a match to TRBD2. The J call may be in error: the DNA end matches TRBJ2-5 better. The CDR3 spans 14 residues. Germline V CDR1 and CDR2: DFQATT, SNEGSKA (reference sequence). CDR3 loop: CSASSLAGGETQYF. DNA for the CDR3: TGCAGTGCTAGTTCCCTAGCGGGAGGCGAGACCCAGTACTTC.

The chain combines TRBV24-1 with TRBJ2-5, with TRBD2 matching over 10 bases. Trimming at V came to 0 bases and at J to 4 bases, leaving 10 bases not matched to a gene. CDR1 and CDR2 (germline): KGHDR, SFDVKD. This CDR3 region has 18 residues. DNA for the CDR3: TGTGCCACCAGTGATTTGTTGGTAGCGGGGGGTTTTGGAGAGACCCAGTACTTC. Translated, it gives CATSDLLVAGGFGETQYF.

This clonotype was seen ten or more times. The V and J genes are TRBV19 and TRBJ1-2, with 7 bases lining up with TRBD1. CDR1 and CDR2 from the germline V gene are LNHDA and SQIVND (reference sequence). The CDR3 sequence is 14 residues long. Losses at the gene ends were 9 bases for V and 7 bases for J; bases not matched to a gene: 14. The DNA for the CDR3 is TGTGCCAGCCGGCCCAACGACAGGGTTGGTGGCTACACCTTC. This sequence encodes CASRPNDRVGGYTF.

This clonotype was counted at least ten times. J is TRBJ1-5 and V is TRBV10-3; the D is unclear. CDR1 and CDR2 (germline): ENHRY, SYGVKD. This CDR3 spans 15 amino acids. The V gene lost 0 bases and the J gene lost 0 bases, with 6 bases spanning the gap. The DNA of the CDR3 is TGTGCCATCAGTGAGTCTTTCTCTAGCAATCAGCCCCAGCATTTT. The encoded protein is CAISESFSSNQPQHF.